One and the same sample provided the 12 T cell receptor delta chains below, sequenced in a study of gamma-delta T cells after stem cell transplantation. With CATT, TCRdb re-called clones from the RT-PCR reads. The sample contains about 2,200 delta-chain clones, approximately 3% of which appear only once. Sequencing used gamma-delta T cells. The receptors come from a human donor. It is not recorded whose cells these are; they may come from a transplant donor.

As for this clone: A much larger clone differs by one base, so this may be a read error. The same CDR3 arises from other DNA sequences in this sample as well. The gene calls are TRDV2 and TRDJ1; no definite D call. The CDR3 has 14 amino acids. CDR1 and CDR2 from the germline V gene are GEAIGNYY and EKD. The chain's CDR3 is CACDTVMATDKLIF. The CDR3 DNA follows: TGTGCCTGCGACACCGTTATGGCGACCGATAAACTCATCTTT.

There are a few counts of this clone. The same CDR3 can be traced to other DNA sequences in this sample. The chain recombines TRDV2 with TRDJ1; 10 bases map to TRDD3. The V and J ends lost 0 bases and 2 bases, in that order; junction bases with no gene match: 2. This CDR3 is built from 15 residues. Germline V gives CDR1 GEAIGNYY, CDR2 EKD. The CDR3 nucleotides are TGTGCCTGTGACACCTTACTGGGGGATACCGATAAACTCATCTTT. Amino acid sequence: CACDTLLGDTDKLIF.

On this clone itself: At one boundary the junction diverges from the germline segment, which might be a read error. This CDR3 is CACDSVGGGYVSSYTDKLIF. As DNA, the CDR3 is TGCGCCTGTGACTCCGTAGGTGGGGGATACGTCTCCTCGTACACCGATAAACTCATCTTT. The chain is built from TRDV2 and TRDJ1; 11 nucleotides agree with TRDD3. The CDR3 extends over 20 amino acids. Germline CDR1 and CDR2: GEAIGNYY and EKD.

This clone was observed a few times. The chain couples TRDV2 to TRDJ1; TRDD3 agrees at 10 bases. This CDR3 has 19 amino acids. CDR1 and CDR2 from the germline V gene are GEAIGNYY and EKD. Trimming took 0 bases from V and 2 from J; bases not matched to a gene: 14. The CDR3 nucleotides are TGTGCCTGTGACACCGTTCCCACTGGGGGATCCAGACCTACCGATAAACTCATCTTT. Its translation: CACDTVPTGGSRPTDKLIF.

In its sample, this clone ranks as medium-sized. The chain links TRDV2 to TRDJ1, with TRDD3 matching over 8 bases. Germline CDR1 is GEAIGNYY and CDR2 is EKD. The CDR3 is 17 residues long. Losses at the gene ends were 3 bases for V and 0 bases for J; bases not matched to a gene: 11. The CDR3 here is CACDPVLGVPNTDKLIF. The CDR3 nucleotides are TGTGCCTGTGACCCCGTACTGGGGGTCCCTAACACCGATAAACTCATCTTT.

This clone was found a few times. J is TRDJ3 and V is TRDV2; tentatively, D is TRDD3 (5 bases). Trimming took 3 bases from V and 0 from J, leaving 14 bases between them. Germline CDR1 GEAIGNYY, CDR2 EKD. The CDR3 length is 18 residues. The chain's CDR3 is CACDGTGPGSWDTRQMFF. CDR3 in DNA: TGTGCCTGTGACGGTACTGGCCCGGGCTCCTGGGACACCCGACAGATGTTTTTC.

This clone is termed medium-sized. A read error is possible here, since a much larger clone lies one base away. The sample contains more than one DNA sequence encoding this CDR3. The chain uses TRDV2 and TRDJ1, with 9 bases identical to TRDD3. J was trimmed by 6 bases and V by 3 bases; bases with no gene match: 13. Germline V lookup: CDR1 GEAIGNYY, CDR2 EKD. The CDR3 consists of 16 residues. CDR3 sequence: CACDPILGDTPNKLIF. CDR3 bases: TGTGCCTGTGACCCAATACTGGGGGACACCCCGAATAAACTCATCTTT.

The table lists this clone with a few counts. Translating this DNA gives a protein that differs at residue 5 from the TCRdb one, which belongs to a much larger clone; a read error is likely, and the protein shown is this translation. This chain connects TRDV2 to TRDJ1, with 9 bases that match TRDD3. V trimming: 3 bases; J trimming: 0 bases; junction bases outside the gene matches: 25. CDR3 length: 22 residues. The germline CDR1 and CDR2 sequences are GEAIGNYY and EKD. CDR3 sequence reads: CACDAIVLGDRKMARDTDKLIF. In DNA form, the CDR3 reads TGTGCCTGTGACGCCATCGTACTGGGGGACCGAAAAATGGCCCGAGACACCGATAAACTCATCTTT.

By proportion, this clone is medium-sized. This chain uses TRDV2 with TRDJ1, with unresolved D. Trimming took 1 base from V and 0 from J, leaving 8 bases between them. CDR1 GEAIGNYY and CDR2 EKD come from the germline V gene. The CDR3 runs 14 residues. The DNA for the CDR3 is TGTGCCTGTGACACGATTGGGAACACCGATAAACTCATCTTT. As protein: CACDTIGNTDKLIF.

This clone came up a few times. This CDR3 is also generated by other DNA sequences in the sample. V gene TRDV2 combines with J gene TRDJ1; 9 bases agree with TRDD2. Germline values: CDR1 GEAIGNYY, CDR2 EKD. This CDR3 has 18 residues. The V segment lost 4 bases and the J segment 6 bases; nucleotides outside the gene matches: 20. The CDR3 loop is CACDAAFLRGHEGNKLIF. The CDR3 DNA reads TGTGCCTGTGATGCGGCCTTCCTACGGGGGCACGAGGGGAATAAACTCATCTTT.

Within the sample, this clone is medium-sized. The chain recombines TRDV2 with TRDJ1; 13 bases map to TRDD3. The CDR3 has 19 amino acids. The germline CDR1 and CDR2 sequences are GEAIGNYY and EKD. V trimming: 0 bases; J trimming: 0 bases; junction bases outside the gene matches: 9. The CDR3, as DNA: TGTGCCTGTGACACCGTTATACTGGGGGATACGAGGGACACCGATAAACTCATCTTT. As protein: CACDTVILGDTRDTDKLIF.

This clone was detected only a few times. A single base separates this from a much larger clone, so it may be a read error. The same CDR3 is also encoded by other DNA sequences in this sample. V usage is TRDV2 and J usage is TRDJ1, with 13 bases matching TRDD3. Germline loops: CDR1 GEAIGNYY, CDR2 EKD. The CDR3 loop spans 24 amino acids. Trimming cost V 1 base and J 0 bases; bases outside gene matches: 25. CDR3 region: CACDTVPTQITGGYVPLNTDKLIF. The CDR3, as DNA: TGTGCCTGTGACACAGTTCCTACGCAGATTACTGGGGGATACGTTCCTCTCAACACCGATAAACTCATCTTT.